This T cell receptor beta chain was recovered during a study of cytomegalovirus exposure and HLA in healthy donors. Findings and limits, study-wide: Earlier analysis looked at TCR beta V segments, and most were productive about 87% or about 30% of the time.

The PCR was carried out with 60 Vbeta primers and 13 Jbeta primers. Generated by immunoSEQ multiplex PCR, the TCRdb table keeps only in-frame clones and is missing some. In the table there are 130,000 or so clones, about four fifths of which are singletons. V shed 4 bases and J shed 7 bases, with 10 bases lying between them. CDR1 SGHVS and CDR2 FNYEAQ come from the germline V gene. The CDR3 has 12 residues. This clone was seen a handful of times. Antigen unknown. This TCR came from a man under 40 in good health and CMV-seronegative. The chain recombines TRBV7-6 with TRBJ2-5, with D tentatively TRBD2 (5 bases). Sequenced material: PBMCs. The CDR3 is CASSWELATQYF. CDR3 in DNA: TGTGCCAGCAGCTGGGAGCTGGCGACCCAGTACTTC.